One TCR beta chain is described in this entry. This clonotype was found a few times. Its specific antigen is unknown. No much larger clonotype is one base removed from it; base qualities were not supplied. The CDR3 contains 15 residues, cysteine and phenylalanine counted. CDR3 DNA is the only sequence kept; it has 45 bases, read in frame from the first base. From the germline V gene, CDR1 is SGHAT and CDR2 is FQNNGV. Trimming removed 3 bases from V and 2 bases from J, leaving 14 bases between the germline ends. The sample is drawn from a study of blood T cells in healthy people across ages (dated by TCRdb to the mid-2010s). Notes on the research overall: In model experiments, roughly one uniquely barcoded TCR beta cDNA molecule per two T cells was captured by template switching. Donors were grouped into four age groups: young (average approximately 16 years), middle-aged (under 40), aged (roughly 67) and long-lived (over 80). Two additional independent replicas of 1 million unique cDNA reads from the same blood draw were analyzed for two donors (one aged 18 to 30 and one aged 80 or older). To track age-related changes in TCR beta repertoire diversity, the study relied on deep sequencing normalized with unique cDNA molecular identifiers. To avoid experimental bias, donors of different ages were distributed randomly across sequencing lanes. Beyond this particular receptor, the publication reports: There was a strong correlation between observed TCR beta diversity and the percentage of naive T cells measured by flow cytometry. Donor CMV infection status was unknown, potentially confounding age-related changes in expanded clonotypes. Because profiling used bulk unsorted PBMCs, naive and antigen-experienced compartments could not be compared conclusively. Estimates of total diversity based on one million sequenced T cells were regarded as lower bounds and as underestimates. Observed TCR beta diversity per million T cells fell roughly linearly with age, and a significant reduction was already apparent by age roughly 40. Compared with the aged group, more naive CD4+ T cells, fewer expanded clones and increased TCR diversity were shown by the long-lived group, suggesting age selection.

The library was built by means of 5' RACE. Sequencing instrument: Illumina HiSeq 2500. A second PCR of roughly 7 to 12 cycles was performed with a sample-barcoded 5' primer and a J-beta primer mix. Each TCR beta cDNA molecule received a unique molecular identifier from a template-switch 5' adaptor carrying 12 random nucleotides. Each sample yielded at least 3 million CDR3-containing paired-end reads. First-strand cDNA synthesis was performed from all RNA using the Mint cDNA synthesis kit, with priming by a TRBC-specific oligonucleotide. Following uracil-DNA glycosylase treatment, all cDNA underwent a first 18-cycle PCR with the universal primers M1SS and BC2_uni_R. The original pipeline was this. For normalization, 1 million high-quality reads, each with a distinct molecular identifier, were randomly selected from each sample. Instead of being binned into consensus sequences, reads with shared molecular identifiers were discarded. CDR3 identification, clonotype clustering and error correction used MiTCR with a Q25 quality threshold and the strictest error-elimination algorithm. A nonparametric unseen species model with Euler transformation was used to estimate lower-bound total TCR beta diversity. The public reads were reprocessed in TCRdb via fastp at Q25 and MiXCR, keeping in-frame beta chains. Rows merge per CDR3 protein into single entries with the most common DNA and genes. TCRdb, not the authors, supplied the V and J calls. The sample has about 320,000 distinct CDR3 sequences on record, roughly 29% of them singletons. The biggest ten clones account for over 25% of the sample.

The 35 to 40 donors, aged about 6 to 95 years, were systemically healthy Caucasian individuals from Russia. Around 10 milliliters of peripheral blood were collected from each donor into EDTA-treated Vacutainer tubes. PBMCs were isolated by Ficoll-Paque density-gradient centrifugation, with at least 7 million obtained per sample. Total RNA, at least 6 micrograms per sample, was extracted from PBMCs with Trizol reagent. For every donor, flow cytometry on a PBMC aliquot measured the percentage of naive CD45RAhigh/CD27high T cells. The sequenced material came from blood. The rearranged chain carries TRBV11-2 and TRBJ2-7, with no confident D gene call. This receptor was taken from a woman aged 70-85 years in good health. Here the CDR3 is given as CASSFAGRNTYEQYF. The bases are TGTGCCAGCAGCTTCGCAGGTAGGAATACCTACGAGCAGTACTTC. Supplemented by the reference TRBV11-2 and TRBJ2-7 proteins around the CDR3, the complete variable domain is EAGVAQSPRYKIIEKRQSVAFWCNPISGHATLYWYQQILGQGPKLLIQFQNNGVVDDSQLPKDRFSAERLKGVDSTLKIQPAKLEDSAVYLCASSFAGRNTYEQYFGPGTRLTVT.